This T cell receptor beta chain came from a study of cytomegalovirus exposure and HLA in healthy donors. Study-wide context: Across a few hundred genotyped donors, around 80% landed in the Caucasian-associated ancestry cluster.

Looked up from germline, CDR1 is GTSNPN and CDR2 is SVGIG (reference sequence). The CDR3 has 13 amino acids. Trimming pared 5 bases from V and 6 bases from J, leaving 17 bases between. This PCR relied on a set of 60 Vbeta primers and 13 Jbeta primers. In the original analysis: The authors later counted 65 million to 80 million unique TCR beta chains, some 11 million of them shared. Produced via immunoSEQ multiplex PCR; TCRdb's table is partial and in-frame only. That table furnishes V, J and clone size, whereas the DNA furnished D and trimming. The sample includes 110,000 to 150,000 clones, about 10% of them seen just once. Broader study findings: TCR beta sequences reportedly predicted most subjects' HLA-A and HLA-B alleles accurately.

About this clone: What it binds is unknown.

The receptor's source is a man aged 45-65 years in good health and CMV-seronegative. The specimen was PBMCs. The chain combines TRBV30 with TRBJ2-7; D is perhaps TRBD2 (5 bases). The CDR3 reads CAWDPTNEGEQYF. CDR3 DNA: TGTGCCTGGGACCCAACCAACGAGGGCGAGCAGTACTTC.